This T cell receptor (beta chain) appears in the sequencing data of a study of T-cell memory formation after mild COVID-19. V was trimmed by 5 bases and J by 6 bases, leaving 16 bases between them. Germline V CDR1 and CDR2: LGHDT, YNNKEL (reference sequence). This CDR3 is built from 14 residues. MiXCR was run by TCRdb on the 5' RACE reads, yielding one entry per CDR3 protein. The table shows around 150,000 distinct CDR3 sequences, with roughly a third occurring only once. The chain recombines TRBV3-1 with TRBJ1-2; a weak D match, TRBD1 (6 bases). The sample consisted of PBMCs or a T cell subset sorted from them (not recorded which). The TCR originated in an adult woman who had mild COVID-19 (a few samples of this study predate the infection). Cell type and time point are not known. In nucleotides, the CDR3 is TGTGCCAGCAGCGAAACCAGGGGCGGAGATGGCTACACCTTC. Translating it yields CASSETRGGDGYTF. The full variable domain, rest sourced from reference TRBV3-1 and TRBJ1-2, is DTAVSQTPKYLVTQMGNDKSIKCEQNLGHDTMYWYKQDSKKFLKIMFSYNNKELIINETVPNRFSPKSPDKAHLNLHINSLELGDSAVYFCASSETRGGDGYTFGSGTRLTVV.